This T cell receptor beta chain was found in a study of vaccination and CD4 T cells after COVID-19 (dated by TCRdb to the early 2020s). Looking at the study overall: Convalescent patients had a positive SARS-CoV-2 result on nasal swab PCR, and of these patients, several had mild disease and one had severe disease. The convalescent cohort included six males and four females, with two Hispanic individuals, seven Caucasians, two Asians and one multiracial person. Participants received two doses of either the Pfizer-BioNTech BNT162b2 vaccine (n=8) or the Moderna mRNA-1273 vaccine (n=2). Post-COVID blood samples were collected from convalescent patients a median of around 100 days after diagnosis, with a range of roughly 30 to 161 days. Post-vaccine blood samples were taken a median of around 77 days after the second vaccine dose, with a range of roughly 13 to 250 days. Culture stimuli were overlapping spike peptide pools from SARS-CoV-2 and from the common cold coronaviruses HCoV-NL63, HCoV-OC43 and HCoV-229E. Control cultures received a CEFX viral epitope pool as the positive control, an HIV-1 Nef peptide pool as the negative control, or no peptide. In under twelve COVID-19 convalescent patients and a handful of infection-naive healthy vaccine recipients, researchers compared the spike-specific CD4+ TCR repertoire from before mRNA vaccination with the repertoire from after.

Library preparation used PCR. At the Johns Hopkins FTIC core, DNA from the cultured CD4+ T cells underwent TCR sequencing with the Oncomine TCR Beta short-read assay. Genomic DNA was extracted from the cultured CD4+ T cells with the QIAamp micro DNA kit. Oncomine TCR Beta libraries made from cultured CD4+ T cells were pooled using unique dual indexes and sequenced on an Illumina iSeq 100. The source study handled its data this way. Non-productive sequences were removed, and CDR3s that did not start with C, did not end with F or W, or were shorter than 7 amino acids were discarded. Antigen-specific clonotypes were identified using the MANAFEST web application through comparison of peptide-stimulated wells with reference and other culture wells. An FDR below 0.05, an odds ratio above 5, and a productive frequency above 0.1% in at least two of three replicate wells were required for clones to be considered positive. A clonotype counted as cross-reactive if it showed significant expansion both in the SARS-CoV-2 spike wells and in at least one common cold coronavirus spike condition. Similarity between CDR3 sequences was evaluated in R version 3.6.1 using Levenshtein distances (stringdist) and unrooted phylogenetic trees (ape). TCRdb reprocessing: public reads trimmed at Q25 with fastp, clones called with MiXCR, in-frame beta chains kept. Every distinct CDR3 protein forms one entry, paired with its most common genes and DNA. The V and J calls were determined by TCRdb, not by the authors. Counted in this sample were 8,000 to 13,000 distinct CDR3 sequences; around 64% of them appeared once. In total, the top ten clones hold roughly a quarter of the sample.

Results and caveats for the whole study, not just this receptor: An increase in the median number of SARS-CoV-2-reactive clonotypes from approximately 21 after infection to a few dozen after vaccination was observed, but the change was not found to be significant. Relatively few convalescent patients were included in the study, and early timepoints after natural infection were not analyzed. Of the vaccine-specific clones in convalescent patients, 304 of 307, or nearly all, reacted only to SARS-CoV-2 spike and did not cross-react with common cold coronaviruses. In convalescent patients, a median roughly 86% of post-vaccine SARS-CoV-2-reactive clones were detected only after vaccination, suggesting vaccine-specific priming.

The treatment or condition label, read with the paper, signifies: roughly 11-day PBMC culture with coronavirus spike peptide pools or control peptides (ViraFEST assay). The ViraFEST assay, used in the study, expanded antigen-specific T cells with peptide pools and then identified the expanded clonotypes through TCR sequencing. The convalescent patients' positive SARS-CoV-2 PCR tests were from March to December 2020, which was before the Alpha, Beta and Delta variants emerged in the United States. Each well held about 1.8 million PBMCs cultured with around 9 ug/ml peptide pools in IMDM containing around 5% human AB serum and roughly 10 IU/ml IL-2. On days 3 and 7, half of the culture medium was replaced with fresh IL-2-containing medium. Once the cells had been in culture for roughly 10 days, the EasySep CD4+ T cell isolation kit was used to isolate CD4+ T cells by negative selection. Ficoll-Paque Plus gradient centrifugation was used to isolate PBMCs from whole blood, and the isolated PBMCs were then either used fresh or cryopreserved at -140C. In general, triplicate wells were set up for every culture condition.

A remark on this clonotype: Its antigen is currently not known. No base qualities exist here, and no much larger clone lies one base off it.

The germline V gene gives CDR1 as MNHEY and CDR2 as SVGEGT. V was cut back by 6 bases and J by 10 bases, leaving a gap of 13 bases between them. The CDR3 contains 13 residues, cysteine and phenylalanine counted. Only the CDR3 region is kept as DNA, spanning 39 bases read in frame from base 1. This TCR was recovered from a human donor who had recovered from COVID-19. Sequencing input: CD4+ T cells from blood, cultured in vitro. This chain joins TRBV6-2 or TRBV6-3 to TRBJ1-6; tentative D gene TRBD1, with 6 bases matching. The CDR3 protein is CASRRGQLSPLHF. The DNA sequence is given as TGTGCCAGCAGACGCGGACAGCTATCACCCCTCCACTTT.